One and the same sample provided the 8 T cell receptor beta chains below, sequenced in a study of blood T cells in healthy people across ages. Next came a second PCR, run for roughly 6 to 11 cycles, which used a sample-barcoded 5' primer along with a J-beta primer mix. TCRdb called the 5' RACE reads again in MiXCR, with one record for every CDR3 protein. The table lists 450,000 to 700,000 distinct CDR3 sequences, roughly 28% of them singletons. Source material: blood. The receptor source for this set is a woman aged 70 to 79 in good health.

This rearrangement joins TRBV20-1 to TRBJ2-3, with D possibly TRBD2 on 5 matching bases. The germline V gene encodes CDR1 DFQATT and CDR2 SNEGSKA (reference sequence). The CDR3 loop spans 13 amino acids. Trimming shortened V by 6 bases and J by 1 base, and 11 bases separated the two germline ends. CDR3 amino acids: CSAEGVGTDTQYF. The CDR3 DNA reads TGCAGTGCCGAGGGCGTTGGCACAGATACGCAGTATTTT.

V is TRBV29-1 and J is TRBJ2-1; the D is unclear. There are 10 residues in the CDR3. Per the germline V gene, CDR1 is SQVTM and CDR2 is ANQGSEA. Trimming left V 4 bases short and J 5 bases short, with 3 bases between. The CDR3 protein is CSVAHNEQFF. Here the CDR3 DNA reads TGCAGCGTTGCGCACAATGAGCAGTTCTTC.

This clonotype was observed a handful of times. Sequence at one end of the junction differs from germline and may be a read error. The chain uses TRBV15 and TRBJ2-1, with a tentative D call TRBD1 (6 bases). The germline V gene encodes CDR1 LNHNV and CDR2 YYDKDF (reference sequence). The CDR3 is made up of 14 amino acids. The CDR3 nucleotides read TGTGCCACCAGCAGAAGGACAGTAGGCAATGAGCAGTTCTTT. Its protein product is CATSRRTVGNEQFF.

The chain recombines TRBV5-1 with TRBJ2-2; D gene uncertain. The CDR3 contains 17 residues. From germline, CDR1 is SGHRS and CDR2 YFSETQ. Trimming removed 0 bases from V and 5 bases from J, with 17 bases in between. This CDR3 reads CASSLGATPLRTGELFF. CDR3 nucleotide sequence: TGCGCCAGCAGCTTGGGGGCGACACCCCTACGGACCGGGGAGCTGTTTTTT.

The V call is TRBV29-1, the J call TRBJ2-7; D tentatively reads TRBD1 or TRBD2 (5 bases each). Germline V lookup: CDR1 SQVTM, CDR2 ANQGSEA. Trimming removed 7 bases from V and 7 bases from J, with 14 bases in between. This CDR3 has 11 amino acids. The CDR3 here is CSAVRGREQYF. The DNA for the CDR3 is TGCAGCGCCGTAAGGGGACGGGAGCAGTACTTC.

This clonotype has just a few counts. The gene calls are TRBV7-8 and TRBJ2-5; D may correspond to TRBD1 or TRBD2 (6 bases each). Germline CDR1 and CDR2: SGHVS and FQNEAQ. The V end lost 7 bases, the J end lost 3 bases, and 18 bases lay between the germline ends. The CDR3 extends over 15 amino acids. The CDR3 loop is CASTRPGAKKETQYF. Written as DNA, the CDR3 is TGTGCCAGCACCCGGCCGGGGGCGAAGAAAGAGACCCAGTACTTC.

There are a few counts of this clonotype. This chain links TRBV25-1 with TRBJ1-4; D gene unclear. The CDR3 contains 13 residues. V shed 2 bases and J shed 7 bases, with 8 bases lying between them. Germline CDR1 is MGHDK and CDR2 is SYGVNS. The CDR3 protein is CASSEPGGEKLFF. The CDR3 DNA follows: TGTGCCAGCAGTGAACCTGGAGGTGAAAAACTGTTTTTT.

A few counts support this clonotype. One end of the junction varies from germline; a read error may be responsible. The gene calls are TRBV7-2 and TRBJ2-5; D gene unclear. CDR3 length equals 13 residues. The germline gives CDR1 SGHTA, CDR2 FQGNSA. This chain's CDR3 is CASTLTREETQYF. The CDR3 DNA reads TGTGCCAGCACCTTAACCCGGGAAGAGACCCAGTACTTC.